One sample yielded the 22 T cell receptor beta chains listed below, sequenced in a study of OX40 agonist ivuxolimab in advanced cancers. Profiled with immunoSEQ multiplex PCR; TCRdb holds only in-frame clones, not every one. The profile shows about 62,000 clones, 90% to 95% of them singletons. The sequencing here drew on CD4+ or CD8+ T cells sorted from blood, taken in a trial of the OX40 agonist ivuxolimab. Receptor source: an adult with an advanced solid tumor such as melanoma, head and neck, liver or kidney cancer.

V gene TRBV9 combines with J gene TRBJ1-1; 9 nucleotides agree with TRBD1. The CDR3 runs 15 residues. Unmatched junction bases numbered 4, after V lost 0 bases and J lost 4 bases. Per germline, CDR1 SGDLS and CDR2 YYNGEE. CDR3 residues: CASSVVGTGITEAFF. CDR3 nucleotide sequence: TGTGCCAGCAGCGTAGTGGGGACAGGGATCACTGAAGCTTTCTTT.

The chain couples TRBV9 to TRBJ2-3; D is ambiguous. V was clipped by 4 bases and J by 4 bases, with 13 bases between them. The CDR3 is 14 residues long. Germline lookup yields CDR1 SGDLS and CDR2 YYNGEE. The CDR3 loop is CASSPDSRADTQYF. The CDR3 nucleotides are TGTGCCAGCAGCCCAGACTCTAGGGCAGATACGCAGTATTTT.

The V call is TRBV4-1, the J call TRBJ1-6; D gene unclear. Trimming took off 0 bases at V and 0 bases at J, with 12 bases between the two ends. CDR1 is MGHRA, CDR2 YSYEKL, per germline. The CDR3 extends over 18 amino acids. CDR3 DNA sequence: TGCGCCAGCAGCCAAGATCCCGGCGGAGACTCCTATAATTCACCCCTCCACTTT. Translating gives CASSQDPGGDSYNSPLHF.

This chain uses TRBV15 with TRBJ1-1; tentative D call: TRBD1 (6 bases). Germline V gene sequence: CDR1 LNHNV, CDR2 YYDKDF (reference sequence). V was shortened by 8 bases and J by 4 bases, with 8 bases between the two germline ends. The length of the CDR3 is 11 residues. CDR3 amino acids: CATVGGTEAFF. Written as DNA, the CDR3 is TGTGCCACCGTAGGGGGCACTGAAGCTTTCTTT.

The chain couples TRBV11-2 to TRBJ2-5; possible D gene TRBD1, 5 bases. Germline V gives CDR1 SGHAT, CDR2 FQNNGV. V was pared by 1 base and J by 1 base, with 19 bases between. This CDR3 contains 18 residues. The CDR3 coding sequence is TGTGCCAGCAGCTTAGGGCATCAGGGTTACAGCCTCCAAGAGACCCAGTACTTC. Translation: CASSLGHQGYSLQETQYF.

The rearrangement uses TRBV6-5 and TRBJ2-5, with 8 bases aligning to TRBD1. This CDR3 has 16 residues. Germline assignment: CDR1 MNHEY and CDR2 SVGAGI. The V segment lost 1 base and the J segment 11 bases; nucleotides outside the gene matches: 15. CDR3: CASSYYSGGTTLGQYF. As DNA, the CDR3 is TGTGCCAGCAGTTACTATTCAGGGGGCACGACACTCGGGCAGTACTTC.

The chain combines TRBV9 with TRBJ2-3, with D perhaps matching TRBD2 (6 bases). Germline V gene sequence: CDR1 SGDLS, CDR2 YYNGEE. V lost 2 bases, J lost 0 bases, and 13 bases lay in between. The CDR3 is 16 residues long. This chain's CDR3 is CASSVVEEGSTDTQYF. The CDR3 nucleotides read TGTGCCAGCAGCGTCGTGGAGGAGGGTAGCACAGATACGCAGTATTTT.

This clone was recorded a few times. The chain employs TRBV6-5 and TRBJ1-5, with D tentatively TRBD1 (5 bases). CDR1 is MNHEY and CDR2 is SVGAGI in the germline V gene. V shed 7 bases and J shed 2 bases, with 12 bases lying between them. The CDR3 runs to 14 residues. The chain's CDR3 is CASTPSGGNQPQHF. The CDR3 region has the DNA TGTGCCAGCACTCCATCGGGGGGCAATCAGCCCCAGCATTTT.

This sequence joins TRBV28 and TRBJ1-1, with 10 bases fitting TRBD1. There are 15 residues in the CDR3. V dropped 6 bases and J dropped 3; count of bases not matched to a gene: 7. Germline lookup yields CDR1 MDHEN and CDR2 SYDVKM. The CDR3, as DNA: TGTGCCAGCAGCCTGACAGGGGGCAGGGACACTGAAGCTTTCTTT. Translating gives CASSLTGGRDTEAFF.

The chain links TRBV5-1 to TRBJ2-7; 7 positions agree with TRBD1. Germline trimming cut 4 bases from V and 5 bases from J; bases unmatched to any gene: 6. The V gene's germline CDR1 is SGHRS and CDR2 YFSETQ. The CDR3 is made up of 13 amino acids. The CDR3 nucleotides read TGCGCCAGCAGCGAAGACAGGGTTGACGAGCAGTACTTC. Amino acids: CASSEDRVDEQYF.

Comments on this clone: The sample has other DNA sequences that encode this CDR3 too. The chain employs TRBV7-6 and TRBJ2-3, with D possibly matching TRBD1 (5 bases). Trimming took off 0 bases at V and 1 base at J, with 5 bases between the two ends. Germline CDR1 reads SGHVS; CDR2 reads FNYEAQ. CDR3 size: 14 residues. CDR3 DNA: TGTGCCAGCAGCTTAGCAGGGGGCACAGATACGCAGTATTTT. This encodes CASSLAGGTDTQYF.

The genes are TRBV13 and TRBJ2-4; D tentatively reads TRBD1 or TRBD2 (5 bases each). The CDR3 sequence is 15 residues long. Germline loops: CDR1 PRHDT, CDR2 FYEKMQ (reference sequence). The V end lost 5 bases, the J end lost 4 bases, and 15 bases lay between the germline ends. CDR3 coding DNA: TGTGCCAGCAGCATTACCGGGACGTCGAAAAACATTCAGTACTTC. It encodes CASSITGTSKNIQYF.

The chain uses TRBV4-3 and TRBJ2-7; D unclear. Trimming stripped 0 bases from V and 3 bases from J, with 9 bases between. CDR1 and CDR2 (germline): LGHNA, YSLEER. This CDR3 spans 14 amino acids. For the CDR3, the DNA is TGCGCCAGCAGCCAAGATGGTGGGGTCTACGAGCAGTACTTC. It is translated as CASSQDGGVYEQYF.

This chain connects TRBV4-1 to TRBJ2-3; 8 nucleotides agree with TRBD2. V lost 2 bases, J lost 1 base, and 5 bases stayed unmatched. CDR1 is MGHRA and CDR2 is YSYEKL in the germline V gene. The CDR3 sequence is 16 residues long. CDR3 DNA: TGCGCCAGCAGCCAAAGTGGTAGCGGGGGCACAGATACGCAGTATTTT. This gives the protein CASSQSGSGGTDTQYF.

The V gene is TRBV29-1, the J gene TRBJ2-7, with 7 bases lining up with TRBD2. Germline V gives CDR1 SQVTM, CDR2 ANQGSEA. The V segment lost 2 bases and the J segment 4 bases; nucleotides outside the gene matches: 8. The CDR3 extends over 14 amino acids. This CDR3 is CSVELAGEGYEQYF. In DNA, the CDR3 is TGCAGCGTTGAACTTGCGGGAGAGGGTTACGAGCAGTACTTC.

The V gene is TRBV2, the J gene TRBJ2-2, with D uncertain. V was pared by 9 bases and J by 4 bases, with 12 bases between. The CDR3 loop spans 13 amino acids. Germline lookup yields CDR1 SNHLY and CDR2 FYNNEI. The CDR3 spells CARWAPSTGELFF. In nucleotides, the CDR3 is TGTGCCAGATGGGCCCCTTCCACCGGGGAGCTGTTTTTT.

The gene calls are TRBV7-2 and TRBJ2-1, with TRBD2 identical over 14 bases. The CDR3 contains 17 residues. V gave up 5 bases and J gave up 0 bases; unmatched junction bases: 3. CDR1 is SGHTA and CDR2 is FQGNSA in the germline V gene. The CDR3 DNA sequence: TGTGCCAGCAGCCCCGGACTAGCGGGGGGCTCCTACAATGAGCAGTTCTTC. Translating gives CASSPGLAGGSYNEQFF.

This clone was observed once. The chain uses TRBV19 and TRBJ1-4, with 9 bases lining up with TRBD1. Looked up from germline, CDR1 is LNHDA and CDR2 is SQIVND (reference sequence). The CDR3 contains 14 residues. J lost 8 bases, V lost 6 bases, and 7 bases had no gene match. CDR3 in amino acids: CASSITGGAEKLFF. In nucleotides, the CDR3 is TGTGCCAGTAGCATCACAGGGGGCGCAGAAAAACTGTTTTTT.

The rearrangement joins TRBV27 to TRBJ2-4, with D perhaps matching TRBD2 (5 bases). The V end lost 2 bases, the J end lost 0 bases, and 8 bases lay between the germline ends. The germline V gene has CDR1 MNHEY and CDR2 SMNVEV (reference sequence). CDR3 length equals 15 residues. The CDR3 reads CASSLGGLAKNIQYF. The CDR3 DNA is TGTGCCAGCAGTTTAGGCGGGTTAGCCAAAAACATTCAGTACTTC.

The chain couples TRBV6-1 to TRBJ2-7, with 7 bases matching TRBD1. J lost 2 bases, V lost 5 bases, and 9 bases had no gene match. This CDR3 region has 15 residues. The germline CDR1 and CDR2 sequences are MNHNS and SASEGT. The CDR3 is CASSLRTGDPYEQYF. Written as DNA, the CDR3 is TGTGCCAGCAGTCTCCGGACAGGAGATCCCTACGAGCAGTACTTC.

This chain joins TRBV27 and TRBJ1-4; D gene unclear. There are 14 residues in the CDR3. Between the trimmed V and J ends, which lost 8 bases and 1 base, there was a span of 11 bases. Germline CDR1 reads MNHEY; CDR2 reads SMNVEV (reference sequence). The chain's CDR3 is CASRPQGTNEKLFF. For the CDR3, the DNA is TGTGCCAGCCGCCCACAAGGAACTAATGAAAAACTGTTTTTT.

CDR3 sequence (DNA): TGTGCCAGCAGCAAGGACAGGCACACAGATACGCAGTATTTT. Its translation: CASSKDRHTDTQYF. This chain links TRBV21-1 with TRBJ2-3; the table names TRBD1, a call not compared with the DNA. TRBV21-1 is marked as a pseudogene. This CDR3 contains 14 residues.